A single sample is the source of the 22 T cell receptor beta chains below, sequenced in a study of response to subunit inactivated influenza vaccine. In TCRdb, the RT-PCR reads were re-called with MiXCR into one record per CDR3 protein. Among roughly 170,000 distinct CDR3 sequences listed, around a tenth were seen once. The sequences come from non-naive T cells sorted from PBMCs, collected on the day of vaccination. The receptors stem from a man aged 45-65 years who received an inactivated influenza vaccine.

V gene TRBV9 combines with J gene TRBJ1-4, with D perhaps TRBD1 (5 bases). This CDR3 is 14 amino acids long. V gave up 3 bases and J gave up 8 bases, with 14 bases separating them. Germline V gives CDR1 SGDLS, CDR2 YYNGEE. CDR3 sequence (DNA): TGTGCCAGCAGCGCCGGGACGGTGGGAGAAAAACTGTTTTTT. Encoded protein: CASSAGTVGEKLFF.

The table lists this clonotype with many counts. The chain employs TRBV12-3 or TRBV12-4 and TRBJ2-1; maybe TRBD2 (7 bases). The V end was cut by 7 bases, the J end by 6 bases, with 19 bases between. The length of the CDR3 is 15 residues. The CDR3: CASTRGGRESNEQFF. The CDR3 nucleotides are TGTGCCAGCACCAGAGGGGGGCGGGAGAGCAATGAGCAGTTCTTC.

There are many counts of this clonotype. V usage is TRBV7-9 and J usage is TRBJ1-5; D is ambiguous. The CDR3 has 13 amino acids. The germline V and J ends were trimmed by 1 base and 4 bases, with 5 bases remaining between them. The V gene's germline CDR1 is SEHNR and CDR2 FQNEAQ (reference sequence). The CDR3 reads CASSLGYNQPQHF. The CDR3 DNA follows: TGTGCCAGCAGCTTAGGGTATAATCAGCCCCAGCATTTT.

The chain uses TRBV6-5 and TRBJ2-7; the match to TRBD1 covers 10 bases. V was pared by 0 bases and J by 4 bases, with 9 bases of the junction left unmatched. Germline loops: CDR1 MNHEY, CDR2 SVGAGI. This CDR3 has 17 amino acids. In nucleotides, the CDR3 is TGTGCCAGCAGTTACTCGAGTTCCCGGACAGGGGGATACGAGCAGTACTTC. It yields the protein CASSYSSSRTGGYEQYF.

This clonotype came up many times. Here the CDR3 reads CASSELGLTGDTQYF. DNA for the CDR3: TGCGCCAGCAGTGAGTTGGGGCTGACGGGAGATACGCAGTATTTT. The chain joins TRBV10-2 to TRBJ2-3; possible D gene TRBD1, 5 bases. The CDR3 contains 15 residues. The V end was cut by 1 base, the J end by 5 bases, with 13 bases between. CDR1 and CDR2 from the germline V gene are WSHSY and SAAADI.

This clonotype was observed many times. This chain links TRBV5-1 with TRBJ2-1, with 9 nucleotides matching TRBD1. Unmatched junction bases numbered 7, after V lost 3 bases and J lost 6 bases. Germline CDR1 SGHRS, CDR2 YFSETQ. This CDR3 is built from 15 residues. The CDR3 loop reads CASSWGDRVPNEQFF. CDR3 sequence (DNA): TGCGCCAGCAGCTGGGGGGACAGGGTACCCAATGAGCAGTTCTTC.

This clonotype was recorded a few times. Compared with germline, one end of the junction differs, possibly owing to a read error. J is TRBJ2-6 and V is TRBV5-1; D uncertain. The CDR3 spans 15 residues. Germline V gene data show CDR1 as SGHRS and CDR2 as YFSETQ. The CDR3 is CASTLVASGANVLTF. CDR3 nucleotide sequence: TGCGCCAGCACCTTGGTGGCCTCTGGGGCCAACGTCCTGACTTTC.

J is TRBJ1-6 and V is TRBV5-1; 7 bases are a match to TRBD1. The CDR3 is made up of 15 amino acids. V dropped 2 bases and J dropped 8; count of bases not matched to a gene: 7. CDR1 SGHRS and CDR2 YFSETQ come from the germline V gene. CDR3: CASSLRQGVDSPLHF. In DNA form, the CDR3 reads TGCGCCAGCAGCTTACGACAGGGTGTCGATTCACCCCTCCACTTT.

This clonotype was seen at least ten times. The rearrangement links TRBV7-2 to TRBJ2-3; no clear D gene. The CDR3 loop spans 13 amino acids. Germline V gene lookup returns CDR1 SGHTA and CDR2 FQGNSA. V lost 4 bases to trimming and J lost 6 bases, with 11 bases between them. The CDR3 DNA reads as TGTGCCAGCAGCTCCAGACCAACGGATACGCAGTATTTT. Its translation: CASSSRPTDTQYF.

Many counts were recorded for this clonotype. The chain couples TRBV6-5 to TRBJ2-7; a possible D gene is TRBD1 (5 bases). Trimming took 0 bases from V and 2 from J, leaving 11 bases between them. The CDR3 spans 15 residues. Germline V gene lookup returns CDR1 MNHEY and CDR2 SVGAGI. The CDR3 region has the DNA TGTGCCAGCAGTTACTCGGCCAGGGCGGCCTACGAGCAGTACTTC. Its translation is CASSYSARAAYEQYF.

The rearrangement uses TRBV7-9 and TRBJ2-5; D is uncertain. This CDR3 comprises 13 residues. Germline CDR1 and CDR2: SEHNR and FQNEAQ (reference sequence). With 3 bases removed from V and 3 bases from J, the gap between germline ends came to 8 bases. CDR3: CASSFSAEETQYF. The CDR3 DNA follows: TGTGCCAGCAGCTTCTCGGCCGAAGAGACCCAGTACTTC.

The sample holds a few counts of this clonotype. This rearrangement joins TRBV2 to TRBJ1-5; possibly TRBD1 for D (5 bases). The CDR3 runs to 11 residues. CDR1 is SNHLY and CDR2 is FYNNEI in the germline V gene. V lost 4 bases, J lost 15 bases, and 13 bases lay in between. Here the CDR3 DNA reads TGTGCCAGCAGTGGCGGGACGGTGCTGCATTTT. This gives the protein CASSGGTVLHF.

This clonotype was seen many times. The chain is built from TRBV28 and TRBJ2-7; 8 bases are a match to TRBD1. V gave up 6 bases and J gave up 1 base; unmatched junction bases: 5. Looked up from germline, CDR1 is MDHEN and CDR2 is SYDVKM. The CDR3 extends over 14 amino acids. In DNA form, the CDR3 reads TGTGCCAGCAGATGGGGACAGGCGTCCTACGAGCAGTACTTC. Encoded protein: CASRWGQASYEQYF.

This clonotype was seen only a few times. This sequence joins TRBV5-1 and TRBJ2-7; a possible D gene is TRBD1 (6 bases). CDR1 and CDR2 from the germline V gene are SGHRS and YFSETQ. Trimming left V 6 bases short and J 2 bases short, with 15 bases between. The CDR3 is 14 amino acids. The CDR3 DNA sequence: TGCGCCAGCACCAAAGGGGACATCGCCTACGAGCAGTACTTC. Residues: CASTKGDIAYEQYF.

As to this clonotype: The DNA is left out, because the CDR3 cannot be placed on it with certainty; the CDR3 is given as TCRdb lists it. The chain recombines TRBV28 with TRBJ1-1. Germline V gives CDR1 MDHEN, CDR2 SYDVKM. Both ends counted, the CDR3 spans 15 residues. CDR3 residues: CASSLFGSGNTEAFF.

This clonotype appeared many times. The rearrangement links TRBV5-1 to TRBJ2-5; the D is unclear. V dropped 5 bases and J dropped 5 bases, with 16 bases sitting between them. The CDR3 is made up of 14 amino acids. In germline, CDR1 is SGHRS, CDR2 YFSETQ. CDR3 sequence reads: CASSTKGSQETQYF. In DNA, the CDR3 is TGCGCCAGCAGTACCAAAGGATCCCAGGAGACCCAGTACTTC.

This clonotype turned up a few times. V and J are TRBV27 and TRBJ2-1; D possibly corresponds to TRBD1 (6 bases). The germline V and J ends were trimmed by 3 bases and 6 bases, with 12 bases remaining between them. This CDR3 has 14 residues. Germline loops: CDR1 MNHEY, CDR2 SMNVEV (reference sequence). The CDR3 region has the DNA TGTGCCAGCAGTTTGCAGGGGTTTACCAATGAGCAGTTCTTC. This encodes CASSLQGFTNEQFF.

A note on this clonotype: This may come from a read error, since a much larger clone is one base off. The chain couples TRBV2 to TRBJ2-7; perhaps TRBD1 as D (5 bases). CDR1 is SNHLY and CDR2 is FYNNEI in the germline V gene. There are 12 residues in the CDR3. V lost 4 bases and J 3 bases, leaving 7 bases between the germline ends. The CDR3 nucleotides read TGTGCCAGCAGTGCGCAGGGCTACGAGCAGTACTTC. Translation gives CASSAQGYEQYF.

The chain carries TRBV5-8 and TRBJ1-5; TRBD1 aligns across 9 bases. Trimming removed 5 bases from V and 0 bases from J; junction bases left unmatched: 6. Germline V gives CDR1 SGHTS, CDR2 YDEGEE. The CDR3 runs to 16 residues. The CDR3, as DNA: TGTGCCAGCAGGGGACAGGGACGGAATAGCAATCAGCCCCAGCATTTT. It is translated as CASRGQGRNSNQPQHF.

V gene TRBV15 combines with J gene TRBJ2-5; 7 bases map to TRBD2. The CDR3 is 14 amino acids. V lost 3 bases and J lost 2; bases outside the gene matches: 3. CDR1 and CDR2 from the germline V gene are LNHNV and YYDKDF (reference sequence). CDR3 bases: TGTGCCACCAGCAGCGGGGGGATACAAGAGACCCAGTACTTC. This translates into CATSSGGIQETQYF.

This chain joins TRBV3-1 and TRBJ2-1, with D possibly matching TRBD2 (5 bases). Trimming left V 11 bases short and J 5 bases short, with 28 bases between. The CDR3 is 17 amino acids. Germline values: CDR1 LGHDT, CDR2 YNNKEL (reference sequence). This chain's CDR3 is CASTQVFLWGEHNEQFF. CDR3 bases: TGTGCCTCCACCCAAGTCTTTTTGTGGGGAGAGCACAATGAGCAGTTCTTC.

This clonotype appeared many times. This chain links TRBV5-1 with TRBJ2-2; D uncertain. In germline, CDR1 is SGHRS, CDR2 YFSETQ. Trimming took 0 bases from V and 4 from J, leaving 4 bases between them. The CDR3 covers 13 residues. CDR3 nucleotides: TGCGCCAGCAGCTTGGCGCCCACCGGGGAGCTGTTTTTT. Its translation: CASSLAPTGELFF.